Listed below are T cell receptor beta chains from one sample, sequenced in a study of T cells after posttransplantation cyclophosphamide. Measured with immunoSEQ multiplex PCR; TCRdb has only the in-frame clones, and not every one. The table includes 11,000 or so clones, 85% to 95% detected once. The specimen comprised PBMCs, sampled after allogeneic stem cell transplant with posttransplant cyclophosphamide. All receptors derive from a female patient between 30 and 39 years old who received an allogeneic stem cell transplant from an unrelated donor, was CMV-positive, and had no GVHD. A subset of T cells may come from the graft donor. CDR3s include the opening cysteine and the closing phenylalanine or tryptophan. The D gene is left open where the match is weak.

cdr3_length: 19
v_call: TRBV7-2
d_call: NA
j_call: TRBJ2-5
cdr3_nt: TGTGCCAGCAGCTTAGGGGTACTCGGACTAGGGGGTAATGGGGTTACCCAGTACTTC
cdr3_aa: CASSLGVLGLGGNGVTQYF

cdr3_length: 13
v_call: TRBV30
d_call: TRBD1
j_call: TRBJ1-5
cdr3_nt: TGTGCCTCTCCGGACAGGGAGGGTAGGCCCCAGCATTTT
cdr3_aa: CASPDREGRPQHF

cdr3_length: 15
v_call: TRBV5-4
d_call: TRBD1
j_call: TRBJ1-6
cdr3_nt: TGTGCCAGCAGCTTGAGGGACAGGGATAATTCACCCCTCCACTTT
cdr3_aa: CASSLRDRDNSPLHF

cdr3_length: 15
v_call: TRBV5-6
d_call: NA
j_call: TRBJ2-2
cdr3_nt: TGTGCCAGCAGCTCGGGGTTTTTGGTCACCGGGGAGCTGTTTTTT
cdr3_aa: CASSSGFLVTGELFF

cdr3_length: 12
v_call: TRBV5-1
d_call: NA
j_call: TRBJ2-3
cdr3_nt: TGCGCCAGCAGCTTTAGCCCAGATACGCAGTATTTT
cdr3_aa: CASSFSPDTQYF

cdr3_length: 12
v_call: TRBV7-2
d_call: NA
j_call: TRBJ2-7
cdr3_nt: TGTGCCAGCAGCTGGAGCTCCTACGAGCAGTACTTC
cdr3_aa: CASSWSSYEQYF

cdr3_length: 15
v_call: TRBV14
d_call: TRBD1
j_call: TRBJ2-2
cdr3_nt: TGTGCCAGCAGCTGGGGACAGGGCGTGGCCGGGGAGCTGTTTTTT
cdr3_aa: CASSWGQGVAGELFF

cdr3_length: 17
v_call: TRBV11-2
d_call: TRBD1
j_call: TRBJ2-2
cdr3_nt: TGTGCCAGCAGCTCACAGGGGGGACGGACGAACACCGGGGAGCTGTTTTTT
cdr3_aa: CASSSQGGRTNTGELFF

cdr3_length: 14
v_call: TRBV29-1
d_call: NA
j_call: TRBJ2-3
cdr3_nt: TGCAGCTCCTCAGGGCGCTCTAGCACAGATACGCAGTATTTT
cdr3_aa: CSSSGRSSTDTQYF

cdr3_length: 14
v_call: TRBV23-1
d_call: TRBD1
j_call: TRBJ2-5
cdr3_nt: TGCGCCAGCAGTCATAACAGGGGGGTGGAGACCCAGTACTTC
cdr3_aa: CASSHNRGVETQYF